Listed below are T cell receptor beta chains from one sample, sequenced in a study of blood T cell repertoires in COVID-19. The table came from immunoSEQ multiplex PCR; TCRdb's copy has only in-frame clones and leaves some out. The sample has roughly 400,000 clones, 88% seen once. The sequencing input was PBMCs or T cells enriched from blood (not recorded which). These receptors came from a woman in her thirties or forties with acute COVID-19. Each CDR3 is given without its conserved first and last residue. The order of the fields is V gene, D gene, clone size, CDR3 protein. The D gene is left open where the match is weak. Not all rows give a size; the values are once, few, many and, for expanded clones, a class.

>TRBV6-2/TRBV6-3|TRBD1|-
ASSMTGPNEKLF
>TRBV19|TRBD1|-
ASSPLGTVYGYT
>TRBV7-6|-|-
ASSRSGYNSPLH
>TRBV21-1|-|-
AGLTGRSGQGTNTGELF
>TRBV7-9|-|-
ASSLVSSGDYGYT
>TRBV5-5|TRBD1|-
ASSYQGQAKNSPLH
>TRBV15|TRBD1|-
ATSRDQGVGNTIY
>TRBV19|TRBD1|-
ASKVARDSFDGYT
>TRBV9|TRBD1|-
ASSTPRQGNSGGYT
>TRBV19|-|-
ASTLRGGRTEAF
>TRBV2|TRBD1|-
ASSPGQHNYGYT
>TRBV3-1/TRBV3-2|-|many
ASSPGATNTGELF
>TRBV7-9|-|-
ASSRGQSPETQY
>TRBV19|-|-
ASSLGSASSQPQH
>TRBV7-9|-|-
ASSQGGEKLF
>TRBV10-1|TRBD2|-
ASEPGLPNTGELF
>TRBV5-1|TRBD2|-
ASSSRSGGGGADTQY
>TRBV15|TRBD1|-
ATSRVPTTGFGKLF
>TRBV18|-|once
ASGRRAGEAEAF
>TRBV2|TRBD1|-
ASDRDGGTDTQY
>TRBV6-4|TRBD1|-
ASSDFKGQGHTGELF
>TRBV29-1|-|-
SVQPTGVNTEAF
>TRBV29-1|-|-
SVEEGGGYT
>TRBV6-1|-|-
ASSEGRYQPQH
>TRBV19|TRBD1|-
ASSSPGTGTPEAF
>TRBV30|-|-
AWSVLSRERNEQF
>TRBV30|-|-
AWTLNYGYT
>TRBV6-5|TRBD1|once
ASSYAGQGVYGYT
>TRBV19|TRBD1|-
ASSSMTGSGNTIY
>TRBV2|TRBD1|-
ASSSGTGGSTEAF
>TRBV5-1|-|-
ASSLGDTDTQY
>TRBV5-1|-|-
ASSPNSIAYEQY
>TRBV5-5|TRBD2|-
ASSETSGGREQF
>TRBV7-8|TRBD1|-
ASSPDRPSDTQY
>TRBV12-3/TRBV12-4|-|-
ASSQGGGGEQY
>TRBV24-1|-|-
ATSDPNTSGGYT